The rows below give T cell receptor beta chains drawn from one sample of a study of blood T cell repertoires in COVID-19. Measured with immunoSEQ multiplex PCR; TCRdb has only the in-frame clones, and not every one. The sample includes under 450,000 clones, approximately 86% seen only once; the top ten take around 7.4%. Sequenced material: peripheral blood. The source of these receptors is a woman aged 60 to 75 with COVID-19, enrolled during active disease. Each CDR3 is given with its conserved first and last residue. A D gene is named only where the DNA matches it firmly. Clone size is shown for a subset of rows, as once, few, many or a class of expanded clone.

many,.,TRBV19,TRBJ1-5,TGTGCCAGTACTTCCCGAACAGGGATCCCAGGCAATCAGCCCCAGCATTTT,CASTSRTGIPGNQPQHF
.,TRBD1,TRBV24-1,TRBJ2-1,TGTGCCACCAGTGATGCCGGGACAGGGGGCGCGTTTGAGCAGTTCTTC,CATSDAGTGGAFEQFF
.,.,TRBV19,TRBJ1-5,TGTGCCAGTTGGAAACAGGGAGATTATAATCAGCCCCAGCATTTT,CASWKQGDYNQPQHF
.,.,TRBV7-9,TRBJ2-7,TGTGCCAGCAGCTCTACCCAGGGGATGGGGTACTTC,CASSSTQGMGYF
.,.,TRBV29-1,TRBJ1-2,TGCAGCGTCAACAGGGAAAATAACTATGGCTACACCTTC,CSVNRENNYGYTF
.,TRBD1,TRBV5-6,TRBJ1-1,TGTGCCAGCAGCTTGGTGGGGACAGGGGCTTTCTTT,CASSLVGTGAFF
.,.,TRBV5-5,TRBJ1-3,TGTGCCAGCAGCCACCGCAGCATGACAGGCAACTCTGGAAACACCATATATTTT,CASSHRSMTGNSGNTIYF
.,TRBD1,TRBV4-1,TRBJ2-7,TGCGCCAGCAGCCAAGTGGGTCTCCGGGACAGGGATTACGAGCAGTACTTC,CASSQVGLRDRDYEQYF
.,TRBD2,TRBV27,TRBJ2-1,TGTGCCAGCAGTTTCCAGACTAGCGGATACAATGAGCAGTTCTTC,CASSFQTSGYNEQFF
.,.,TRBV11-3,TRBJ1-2,TGTGCCAGCAGCCCCAGCAGGAACTATGGCTACACCTTC,CASSPSRNYGYTF
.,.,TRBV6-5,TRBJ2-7,TGTGCCAGCAGTCCGGACAGAGTCTCGGAGCAGTACTTC,CASSPDRVSEQYF
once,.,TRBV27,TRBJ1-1,TGTGCCTCACGTCCGTTAGGGGGCACTGAAGCTTTCTTT,CASRPLGGTEAFF
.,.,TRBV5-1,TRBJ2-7,TGCGCCAGCAGCCGGGATGGAGACGGGCAGTACTTC,CASSRDGDGQYF
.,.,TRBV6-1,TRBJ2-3,TGTGCCAGCAGTGAGGAACAGGTGTGGACAGATACGCAGTATTTT,CASSEEQVWTDTQYF
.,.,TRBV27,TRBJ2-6,TGTGCCAGCAGTTTAATTACGGGGACTGGGGCCAACGTCCTGACTTTC,CASSLITGTGANVLTF
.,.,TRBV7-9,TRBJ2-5,TGTGCCAGCAGCTTAGCGAGTGGGACCCAGTACTTC,CASSLASGTQYF
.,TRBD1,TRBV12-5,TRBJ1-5,TGTGCTAGTGGTTTGACGTTCCTAACAGGGGGGGCGATTCAGCCCCAGCATTTT,CASGLTFLTGGAIQPQHF
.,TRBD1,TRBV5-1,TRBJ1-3,TGCGCCAGCAGCCCTGACTTGACAGGGGGGAACACCATATATTTT,CASSPDLTGGNTIYF
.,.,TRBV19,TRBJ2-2,TGTGCCAGTAGTATCAATCGGAGATACACCGGGGAGCTGTTTTTT,CASSINRRYTGELFF
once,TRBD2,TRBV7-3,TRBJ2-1,TGTGCCAGCAGCTTAGTAGGCGGGAGCTCCTACAATGAGCAGTTCTTC,CASSLVGGSSYNEQFF